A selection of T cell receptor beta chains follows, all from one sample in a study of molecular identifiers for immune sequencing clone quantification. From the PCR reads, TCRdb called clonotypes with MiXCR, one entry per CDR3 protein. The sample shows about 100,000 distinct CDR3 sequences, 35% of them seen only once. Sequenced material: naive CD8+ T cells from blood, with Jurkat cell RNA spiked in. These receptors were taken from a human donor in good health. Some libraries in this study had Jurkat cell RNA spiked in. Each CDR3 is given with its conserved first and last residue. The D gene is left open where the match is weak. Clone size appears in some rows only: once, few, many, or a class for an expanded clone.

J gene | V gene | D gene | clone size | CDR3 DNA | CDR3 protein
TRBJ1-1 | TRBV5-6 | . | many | TGTGCCAGCAGCTTGGAGGAATTGAACACTGAAGCTTTCTTT | CASSLEELNTEAFF
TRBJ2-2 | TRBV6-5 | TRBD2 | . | TGTGCCAGCAGTTACTCTGGGTGGGGTAGACTAGCGGGAGCGGGCACCGGGGAGCTGTTTTTT | CASSYSGWGRLAGAGTGELFF
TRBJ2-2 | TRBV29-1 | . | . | TGCAGCGTCCCCGGACGGAACACCGGGGAGCTGTTTTTT | CSVPGRNTGELFF
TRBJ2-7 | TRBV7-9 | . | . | TGTGCCAGCAGCTTAGGGGGTGGGTACGAGCAGTCCTTC | CASSLGGGYEQSF
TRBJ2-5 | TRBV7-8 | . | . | TGTTCCAGCAGCCCACCAACCGGGCAAGAGCCCCAGTACTTC | CSSSPPTGQEPQYF
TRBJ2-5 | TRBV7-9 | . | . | TGTGCCAGCAGCCATCTAACAGGGCAAGAGCCCCAGTACTTC | CASSHLTGQEPQYF
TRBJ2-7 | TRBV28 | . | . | TGTGCCAGCAGTTTACGGGACGGCACCTTCGAGCAGTACTTC | CASSLRDGTFEQYF
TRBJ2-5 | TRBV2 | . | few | TGTGCCAGCAGGTGGGACGGCAAAGAGACCCAGTACTTC | CASRWDGKETQYF
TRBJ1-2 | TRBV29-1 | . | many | TGCAGCGTTGATCAGTCGGACAGTTACTATGGCTACACCTTC | CSVDQSDSYYGYTF
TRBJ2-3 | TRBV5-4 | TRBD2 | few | TGTGCCAGCAGCCACCCTGGTAGCGGGAGCCCAGATACGCAGTATTTT | CASSHPGSGSPDTQYF
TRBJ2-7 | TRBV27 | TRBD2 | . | TGTGCCAGCAGTACTAGCGGGTACGAGCAGTACTTC | CASSTSGYEQYF
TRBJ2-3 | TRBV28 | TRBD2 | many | TGTGCCAGCAGTTCTGCTAGCGGGGTTTGGGCAGATACGCAGTATTTT | CASSSASGVWADTQYF
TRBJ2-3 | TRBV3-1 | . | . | TGTGCCAGCAGCCAAGAAGTGGGAGGAGCCCCTGGCACAGATACGCAGTATTTT | CASSQEVGGAPGTDTQYF
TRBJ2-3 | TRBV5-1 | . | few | TGCGCCAGCAGAACAGCCGTGGGTGGCACAGATACGCAGTATTTT | CASRTAVGGTDTQYF
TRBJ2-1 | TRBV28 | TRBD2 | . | TGTGCCAGCAGTCATCAGAGTAGCGGGACTGAGCAGTTCTTC | CASSHQSSGTEQFF
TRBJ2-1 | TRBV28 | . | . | TGTGCCAGCAGTTTTACGGGTATCTATGAGCAGTTCTTC | CASSFTGIYEQFF
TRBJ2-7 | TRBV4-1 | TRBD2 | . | TGCGCCAGCAGCCAAGAAGGGCGGGGGGTCTACGAGCAGTACTTC | CASSQEGRGVYEQYF
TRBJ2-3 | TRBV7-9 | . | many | TGTGCCAGCAGCTCGGGTGTAGGGGGACTCCCTGTCACAGATACGCAGTATTTT | CASSSGVGGLPVTDTQYF
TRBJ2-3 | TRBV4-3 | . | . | TGCGCCAGCAGCCAAGATACCCGGGCCACAGATACGCAGTATTTT | CASSQDTRATDTQYF
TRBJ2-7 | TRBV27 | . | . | TGTGCCAGCAGTTTGTCTCTCGGGAGTTACGAGCAGTACTTC | CASSLSLGSYEQYF
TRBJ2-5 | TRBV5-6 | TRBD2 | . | TGTGCCAGCAGTCCCGGGACTAGCGGGAGACAGACCCAGTACTTC | CASSPGTSGRQTQYF
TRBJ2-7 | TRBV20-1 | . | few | TGCAGTGCTAGAGATTTGTCAGGGTTCTCCTACGAGCAGTACTTC | CSARDLSGFSYEQYF
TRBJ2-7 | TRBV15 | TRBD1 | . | TGTGCCACCAGCAGAGGACCAGGACAGGGGGTTTCCTACGAGCAGTACTTC | CATSRGPGQGVSYEQYF
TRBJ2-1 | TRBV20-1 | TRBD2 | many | TGCAGTGCAAGATGGGGGAGGGCCTTTTTGGATGAGCAGTTCTTC | CSARWGRAFLDEQFF
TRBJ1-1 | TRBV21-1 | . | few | TGTGCCAGCCCAAAGGCAGGGGGCGAGCTTCCTTTCTTT | CASPKAGGELPFF
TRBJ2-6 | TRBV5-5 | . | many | TGTGCCAGCAGCTCTCCACAAGTCTCTGGGGCCAACGTCCTGACTTTC | CASSSPQVSGANVLTF
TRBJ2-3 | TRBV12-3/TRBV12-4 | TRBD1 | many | TGTGCCAGCAGTTTAACCTCGGGACAGCCCAGAGATACGCAGTATTTT | CASSLTSGQPRDTQYF
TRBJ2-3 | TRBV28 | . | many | TGTGCCAGCACCCCCGTCGGCACAGATACGCAGTATTTT | CASTPVGTDTQYF
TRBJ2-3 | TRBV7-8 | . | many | TGTGCCAGCAGCTTCCTAGGATCCGCTAGCACAGATACGCAGTATTTT | CASSFLGSASTDTQYF
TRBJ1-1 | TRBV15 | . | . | TGTGCCACCAGTCTAGACACCTACACTGAAGCTTTCTTT | CATSLDTYTEAFF
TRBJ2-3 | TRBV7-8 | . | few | TGTGCCAGCACTATACGCGAGCGAATGGGAGCGGGCACAGATACGCAGTATTTT | CASTIRERMGAGTDTQYF
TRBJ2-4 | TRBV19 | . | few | TGTGCCAGTAGTATCGGACTCACCATTCAGTACTTC | CASSIGLTIQYF
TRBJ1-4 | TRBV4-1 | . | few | TGCGCCAGCAGCGGGCTGGAGGAAAAACTGTTTTTT | CASSGLEEKLFF
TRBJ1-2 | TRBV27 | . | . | TGTGCCAGCCTACCCACCAGGGGAACCCAAAACTATGGCTACACCTTC | CASLPTRGTQNYGYTF
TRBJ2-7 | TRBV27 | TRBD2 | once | TGTGCCACGGCTCTAGCGGGAGCTACCGAGCAGTACTTC | CATALAGATEQYF
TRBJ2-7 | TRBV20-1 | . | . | TGCAGTGCCCACGCTCCCAGCGTAACCTACGAGCAGTACTTC | CSAHAPSVTYEQYF
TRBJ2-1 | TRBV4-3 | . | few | TGCGCCAGCAGCCAAGATACCAGCACGGCACCCTACAATGAGCAGTTCTTC | CASSQDTSTAPYNEQFF
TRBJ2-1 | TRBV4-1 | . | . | TGCACCAGCAGTCAAGACGGTGACAATGAGCAGTTCTTC | CTSSQDGDNEQFF
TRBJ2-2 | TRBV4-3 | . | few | TGCGCCAGCAGCATTAACACCGGGGAGCTGTTTTTT | CASSINTGELFF
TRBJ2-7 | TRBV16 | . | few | TGTGCCAGCAGCCAATCGATCAGGGGCGCGTACGAGCAGTACTTC | CASSQSIRGAYEQYF
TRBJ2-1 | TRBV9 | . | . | TGTGCCAGCAGTCTGAAATGGAGCTCCTACAATGAGCAGTTCTTC | CASSLKWSSYNEQFF
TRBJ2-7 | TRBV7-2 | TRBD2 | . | TGTGCCATCAGCTCGACTAGCGGGATTATGGACGAGCAGTACTTC | CAISSTSGIMDEQYF
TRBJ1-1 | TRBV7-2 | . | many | TGTGCCAGCAGGGACCAGGGGTTACAAGCTTTCTTT | CASRDQGLQAFF
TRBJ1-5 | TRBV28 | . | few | TGTGCCAGCAGTTGGGGCGGGATCAGAGGGCATAATCAGCCCCAGCATTTT | CASSWGGIRGHNQPQHF
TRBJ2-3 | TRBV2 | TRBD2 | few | TGTGCCAGCAGGGGGGACCTAGCGGGAGTTCCCCCCCCGGCCACAGATACGCAGTATTTT | CASRGDLAGVPPPATDTQYF
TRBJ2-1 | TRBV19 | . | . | TGTGCCAGTAGTATAGGTCTAGCCGAGCAGTTCTTC | CASSIGLAEQFF
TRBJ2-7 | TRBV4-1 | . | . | TGCGCCAGCAGCCAAGAAGGGGGGATCGGGGACTACGAGCAGTACTTC | CASSQEGGIGDYEQYF
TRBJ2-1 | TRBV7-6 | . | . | TGTGCCAGCAGCATTAGTACAGGGCCAGGATACAATGAGCAGTTCTTC | CASSISTGPGYNEQFF
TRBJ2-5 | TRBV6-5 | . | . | TGTGCCAGCAGTCCGCGTGGGGCAGGGGCCGGCTACCAAGAGACCCAGTACTTC | CASSPRGAGAGYQETQYF
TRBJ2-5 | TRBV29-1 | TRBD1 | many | TGCAGCGTTGAAGATCGGGACAGGTTAGAGACCCAGTACTTC | CSVEDRDRLETQYF
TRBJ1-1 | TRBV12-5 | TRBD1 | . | TGTGCTAGTAGCCCCGGGACAGGGGGATTTTCTTTCTTT | CASSPGTGGFSFF
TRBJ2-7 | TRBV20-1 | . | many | TGCAGTGCTAGTACGGGAGAGAGGTACGAGCAGTACTTC | CSASTGERYEQYF
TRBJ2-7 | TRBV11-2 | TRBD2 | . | TGTGCCAGCAGCCTCTTAGCGGGGGACTCCTACGAGCAGTACTTC | CASSLLAGDSYEQYF